The rows below give T cell receptor beta chains drawn from one sample of a study of blood T cell repertoires in COVID-19. Assay: immunoSEQ multiplex PCR; the TCRdb copy retains only in-frame clones and omits some. The sample carries about 380,000 clones, almost 90% recorded once. The sequenced sample consisted of peripheral blood. The receptors were sampled from a man younger than 35 with active or convalescent COVID-19. Each CDR3 is given with its conserved first and last residue. A D gene is named only where the DNA matches it firmly. Some rows have no size entry. The others give once, few or many, or a class for an expanded clone.

d_gene	len	v_gene	abundance	j_gene	CDR3aa	CDR3nt
TRBD1	14	TRBV7-2	.	TRBJ2-7	CASSRQGAGYEQYF	TGTGCCAGCAGTCGACAGGGGGCAGGGTACGAGCAGTACTTC
TRBD1	16	TRBV9	.	TRBJ1-1	CASSSTGQGVDTEAFF	TGTGCCAGCAGCTCAACGGGACAGGGGGTCGACACTGAAGCTTTCTTT
.	14	TRBV9	.	TRBJ1-5	CASSVTDSNQPQHF	TGTGCCAGCAGCGTTACAGATAGCAATCAGCCCCAGCATTTT
TRBD1	16	TRBV7-2	.	TRBJ1-4	CASSLGAGGLLEKLFF	TGTGCCAGCAGCTTAGGGGCAGGGGGATTATTGGAAAAACTGTTTTTT
.	14	TRBV24-1	.	TRBJ1-5	CATSDQAGAQPQHF	TGTGCCACCAGTGACCAAGCGGGGGCTCAGCCCCAGCATTTT
TRBD2	15	TRBV6-2/TRBV6-3	.	TRBJ2-7	CASSYNPAGDGEQYF	TGTGCCAGCAGTTACAACCCAGCGGGAGATGGCGAGCAGTACTTC
.	14	TRBV21-1	.	TRBJ1-5	CASRQTGRLPPQHF	TGTGCCAGCAGACAGACAGGGCGGTTGCCGCCCCAGCATTTT
TRBD2	14	TRBV7-9	once	TRBJ2-3	CASSQSGGADTQYF	TGTGCCAGCAGCCAGTCTGGGGGGGCAGATACGCAGTATTTT
TRBD1	15	TRBV27	.	TRBJ1-6	CASSSIQGARVPLHF	TGTGCCAGCAGTTCCATACAGGGGGCGCGAGTACCCCTCCACTTT
.	11	TRBV28	.	TRBJ2-7	CASRTYDEQYF	TGTGCCAGCCGTACTTACGACGAGCAGTACTTC
TRBD1	20	TRBV18	.	TRBJ1-1	CASSPRLPGQGVYKNTEAFF	TGTGCCAGCTCACCGCGACTCCCGGGACAGGGGGTTTATAAGAACACTGAAGCTTTCTTT
.	13	TRBV6-4	.	TRBJ1-1	CASSVLQGTEAFF	TGTGCCAGCAGTGTATTGCAGGGGACTGAAGCTTTCTTT
TRBD1	14	TRBV7-2	.	TRBJ1-2	CASTRGQGAYGYTF	TGTGCCAGCACCCGGGGACAGGGGGCGTATGGCTACACCTTC
.	15	TRBV6-5	once	TRBJ2-7	CASSYQALGLYEQYF	TGTGCCAGCAGTTACCAGGCCCTGGGGCTTTACGAGCAGTACTTC
.	14	TRBV5-1	.	TRBJ1-6	CASSLGQFGSPLHF	TGCGCCAGCAGCTTAGGACAGTTCGGTTCACCCCTCCACTTT
TRBD2	16	TRBV7-9	.	TRBJ2-7	CASSPTSGRGSYEQYF	TGTGCCAGCAGCCCAACTAGCGGGAGGGGCTCCTACGAGCAGTACTTC
TRBD1	15	TRBV4-2	.	TRBJ1-2	CASSQALLDRGGYTF	TGTGCCAGCAGCCAAGCCTTACTAGACAGGGGTGGCTACACCTTC
.	15	TRBV7-3	.	TRBJ2-1	CASSLTGDSYNEQFF	TGTGCCAGCAGCTTAACCGGGGATTCCTACAATGAGCAGTTCTTC
.	13	TRBV6-6	.	TRBJ1-2	CASTTGTMYGYTF	TGTGCCAGTACGACAGGAACGATGTATGGCTACACCTTC
TRBD1	17	TRBV4-3	.	TRBJ1-2	CASSQDLIGRGLPGYTF	TGCGCCAGCAGCCAAGATTTGATCGGCAGGGGGCTCCCCGGCTACACCTTC
.	14	TRBV7-8	.	TRBJ1-1	CASSLVGKNTEAFF	TGTGCCAGCAGCTTAGTCGGGAAGAACACTGAAGCTTTCTTT
.	13	TRBV2	few	TRBJ1-3	CASRGHSGNTIYF	TGTGCCAGCCGAGGACACTCTGGAAACACCATATATTTT
.	19	TRBV19	.	TRBJ2-6	CASRIRMTGDYSGANVLTF	TGTGCCAGCAGAATACGAATGACAGGCGACTACTCTGGGGCCAACGTGCTGACTTTC
.	14	TRBV4-1	once	TRBJ2-7	CASSQDRVAWEQYF	TGCGCCAGCAGCCAAGATCGGGTAGCATGGGAGCAGTACTTC
.	13	TRBV28	once	TRBJ2-7	CASSLGHSYEQYF	TGTGCCAGCAGTTTAGGACACTCCTACGAGCAGTACTTC
TRBD1	14	TRBV19	.	TRBJ1-1	CASSLHRGTTEAFF	TGTGCCAGTAGTTTACACAGGGGGACCACTGAAGCTTTCTTT